Shown below are 10 T cell receptor beta chains from a single sample sequenced in a study of blood T cell repertoires in COVID-19. Only in-frame clones appear in the TCRdb table, and some are missing; sequencing was by immunoSEQ multiplex PCR. The table shows about 160,000 clones, with under 80% occurring only once. The sample comprised peripheral blood. The receptors here all came from a man aged 70 or older with acute or convalescent COVID-19.

The rearrangement uses TRBV25-1 and TRBJ1-2; a weak D match, TRBD1 (5 bases). Trimming removed 2 bases from V and 5 bases from J, with 12 bases in between. This CDR3 has 14 residues. Germline loops: CDR1 MGHDK, CDR2 SYGVNS. The CDR3 sequence is CASSEQGRNYGYTF. CDR3 coding DNA: TGTGCCAGCAGTGAACAGGGAAGGAATTATGGCTACACCTTC.

The chain carries TRBV11-3 and TRBJ2-5, with 8 bases matching TRBD1. This CDR3 has 15 residues. The V and J ends lost 5 bases and 5 bases, in that order; junction bases with no gene match: 10. In germline, CDR1 is SGHNT, CDR2 YENEEA. CDR3 coding DNA: TGTGCCAGCAGCCCCGGACAGGGAAGGGGGGAGACCCAGTACTTC. Amino acids: CASSPGQGRGETQYF.

The gene calls are TRBV7-2 and TRBJ1-3; no definite D call. This CDR3 spans 15 amino acids. Deletions cut 5 bases from V and 0 bases from J, with 11 bases between. CDR1 and CDR2 (germline): SGHTA, FQGNSA. In DNA, the CDR3 is TGTGCCAGCAGCCCGCTCCCGAGCTCTGGAAACACCATATATTTT. Translated, it gives CASSPLPSSGNTIYF. Looking up the rest from reference TRBV7-2 and TRBJ1-3 gives the full variable domain: GAGVSQSPSNKVTEKGKDVELRCDPISGHTALYWYRQSLGQGLEFLIYFQGNSAPDKSGLPSDRFSAERTGGSVSTLTIQRTQQEDSAVYLCASSPLPSSGNTIYFGEGSWLTVV.

A single count supports this clone. The chain is built from TRBV3-1 (or the pseudogene TRBV3-2) and TRBJ2-7; 10 bases match TRBD2. Germline V gene lookup returns CDR1 LGHDT and CDR2 YNNKEL (reference sequence). There are 17 residues in the CDR3. With 0 bases clipped from V and 7 bases from J, the junction kept 12 bases outside the gene matches. The CDR3 bases are TGTGCCAGCAGCCAAGATTTCTGGGCTAGCGGGAGTGAAGAGCAGTACTTC. Translated, it gives CASSQDFWASGSEEQYF.

This clone was observed a handful of times. V is TRBV6-6 and J is TRBJ1-6; D ambiguous. CDR1 is MNHNY and CDR2 is SVGAGI in the germline V gene (reference sequence). V lost 2 bases and J lost 3, with 11 bases in between. The CDR3 runs to 16 residues. CDR3 DNA: TGTGCCAGCAGTTACCCCAGACAAGACTATAATTCACCCCTCCACTTT. Translating it yields CASSYPRQDYNSPLHF.

The chain recombines TRBV11-2 with TRBJ1-4, with D tentatively TRBD1 (6 bases). This CDR3 has 15 amino acids. Germline loops: CDR1 SGHAT, CDR2 FQNNGV. The V end was cut by 5 bases, the J end by 4 bases, with 14 bases between. The DNA for the CDR3 is TGTGCCAGCAGCCCTAACAGGGCCCGTAATGAAAAACTGTTTTTT. This gives the protein CASSPNRARNEKLFF.

The chain couples TRBV6-5 to TRBJ2-7; 8 nucleotides line up with TRBD2. From germline, CDR1 is MNHEY and CDR2 SVGAGI. The junction had 8 bases not matched to a gene; V was cut back by 7 bases and J by 3 bases. This CDR3 spans 14 amino acids. CDR3 region: CASKDGGRRYEQYF. The CDR3 bases are TGTGCCAGCAAAGACGGCGGGAGGCGCTACGAGCAGTACTTC.

J is TRBJ1-2 and V is TRBV19, with 10 bases fitting TRBD1. Germline CDR1 LNHDA, CDR2 SQIVND (reference sequence). The length of the CDR3 is 17 residues. Germline trimming cut 4 bases from V and 3 bases from J; bases unmatched to any gene: 11. CDR3 sequence: CASSTHQTGGADYGYTF. The CDR3 coding sequence is TGTGCCAGTAGTACCCACCAGACAGGGGGCGCGGACTATGGCTACACCTTC.

With respect to this clone: The junction differs from germline at one of its ends, possibly a read error. The J gene is TRBJ1-1, the V gene TRBV11-2; D call uncertain. The CDR3 totals 12 residues. Germline V gene data show CDR1 as SGHAT and CDR2 as FQNNGV. In DNA form, the CDR3 reads TGTGCCAGCAGCTTAGGGGCAGCCCCCCTGAATTTT. Translated: CASSLGAAPLNF.

This chain connects TRBV5-1 to TRBJ2-7; possible D gene TRBD1, 6 bases. There are 16 residues in the CDR3. Trimming shortened V by 0 bases and J by 4 bases, and 17 bases separated the two germline ends. Germline V CDR1 and CDR2: SGHRS, YFSETQ. The CDR3 protein is CASSLDPSRTVYEQYF. CDR3 coding DNA: TGCGCCAGCAGCTTGGACCCAAGCCGGACAGTTTACGAGCAGTACTTC.